Listed below are T cell receptor beta chains from one sample, sequenced in a study of shared clonotypes between healthy human individuals. Sequenced by immunoSEQ multiplex PCR; TCRdb stores in-frame clones only, minus some. The profile covers hundreds of thousands of clones, with around 74% appearing a single time and around 1.6% taken by the ten largest. Sequenced sample: memory CD4+ T cells sorted from blood. The receptors derive from a woman in her 30s in good health. Both conserved end residues are part of each CDR3. The order of the fields is J gene, CDR3 length, D gene, V gene, clone size, CDR3 protein, CDR3 DNA. D genes are given only for firm matches. Clone size is given for some rows only: seen once, a few or many times, or a class if the clone is expanded.

>TRBJ2-1|16|TRBD1|TRBV9|many
CASSRTGGGTYNEQFF
TGTGCCAGCAGCCGAACAGGGGGTGGTACCTACAATGAGCAGTTCTTC
>TRBJ1-4|15|TRBD1|TRBV28|once
CASKSPGQGNEKLFF
TGTGCCAGCAAGAGCCCGGGACAGGGGAATGAAAAACTGTTTTTT
>TRBJ2-7|15|TRBD2|TRBV7-8|-
CASSRLAGSSNEQYF
TGTGCCAGCAGTAGACTAGCGGGGAGCTCTAACGAGCAGTACTTC
>TRBJ2-7|14|-|TRBV6-6|-
CASSYLTGRGEQYF
TGTGCCAGCAGTTACTTGACAGGGAGGGGCGAGCAGTACTTC
>TRBJ2-2|14|-|TRBV19|-
CASSIVTGTGELFF
TGTGCCAGTAGTATTGTGACGGGCACCGGGGAGCTGTTTTTT
>TRBJ2-7|14|TRBD2|TRBV6-1|-
CASSEFGRGVEQYF
TGTGCCAGCAGTGAGTTCGGACGGGGGGTCGAGCAGTACTTC
>TRBJ2-7|15|-|TRBV10-2|-
CASISRGGENYEQYF
TGCGCCAGCATTTCGCGAGGCGGGGAAAACTACGAGCAGTACTTC
>TRBJ2-5|16|-|TRBV5-1|-
CASSSGQIWSRETQYF
TGCGCCAGCAGCTCCGGACAGATTTGGTCCCGCGAGACCCAGTACTTC
>TRBJ2-5|11|-|TRBV7-4|many
CASGSAGTQYF
TGTGCCAGCGGGAGTGCCGGGACCCAGTACTTC
>TRBJ1-1|16|TRBD1|TRBV9|-
CASSGITGVRDTEAFF
TGTGCCAGCAGCGGGATAACAGGGGTTAGGGACACTGAAGCTTTCTTT
>TRBJ2-3|15|-|TRBV28|-
CASTTLGGGKDTQYF
TGTGCCAGCACCACTTTGGGAGGTGGAAAAGATACGCAGTATTTT
>TRBJ1-2|14|-|TRBV30|-
CAWTRKGRYYGYTF
TGTGCCTGGACTCGGAAAGGACGTTACTATGGCTACACCTTC